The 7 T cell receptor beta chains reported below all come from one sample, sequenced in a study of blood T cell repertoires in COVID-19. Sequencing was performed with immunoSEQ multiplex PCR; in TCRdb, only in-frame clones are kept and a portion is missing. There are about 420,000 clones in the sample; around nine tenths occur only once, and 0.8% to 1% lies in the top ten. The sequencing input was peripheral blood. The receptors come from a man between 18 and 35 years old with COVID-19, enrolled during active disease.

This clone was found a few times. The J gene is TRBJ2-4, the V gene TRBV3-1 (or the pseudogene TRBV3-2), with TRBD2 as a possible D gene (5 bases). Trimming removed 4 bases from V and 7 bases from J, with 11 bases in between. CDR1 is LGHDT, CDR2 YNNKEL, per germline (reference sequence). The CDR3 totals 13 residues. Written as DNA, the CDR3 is TGTGCCAGCAGCCGCACGTCGGGGAACATTCAGTACTTC. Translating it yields CASSRTSGNIQYF.

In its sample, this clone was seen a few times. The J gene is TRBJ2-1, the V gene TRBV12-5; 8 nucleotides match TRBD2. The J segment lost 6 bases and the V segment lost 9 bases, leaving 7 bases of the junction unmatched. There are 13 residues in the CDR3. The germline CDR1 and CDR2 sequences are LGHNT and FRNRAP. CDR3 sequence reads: CASGLAGVNEQFF. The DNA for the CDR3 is TGTGCTAGCGGACTAGCCGGAGTCAATGAGCAGTTCTTC.

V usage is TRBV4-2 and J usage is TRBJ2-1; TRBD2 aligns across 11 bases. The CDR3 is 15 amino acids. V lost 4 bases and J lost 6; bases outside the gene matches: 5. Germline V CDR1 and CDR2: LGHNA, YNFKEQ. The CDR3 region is CASSLLAGGANEQFF. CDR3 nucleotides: TGTGCCAGCAGCCTCTTAGCGGGAGGGGCCAATGAGCAGTTCTTC.

CDR3 in DNA: TGTGCCAGCAGTTCGAGAACTAATCAGGGGACCAATGAGCAGTTCTTC. Translation: CASSSRTNQGTNEQFF. The gene calls are TRBV6-5 and TRBJ2-1, with D maybe TRBD1 (6 bases). This CDR3 is 16 amino acids long. Looked up from germline, CDR1 is MNHEY and CDR2 is SVGAGI. Deletions cut 4 bases from V and 6 bases from J, with 19 bases between.

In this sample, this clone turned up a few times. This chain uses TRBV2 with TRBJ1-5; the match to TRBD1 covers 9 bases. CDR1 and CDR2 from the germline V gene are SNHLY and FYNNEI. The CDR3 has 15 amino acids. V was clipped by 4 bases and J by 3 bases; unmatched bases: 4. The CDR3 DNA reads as TGTGCCAGCAGTGGGACAGGGGCCTTCAATCAGCCCCAGCATTTT. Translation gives CASSGTGAFNQPQHF.

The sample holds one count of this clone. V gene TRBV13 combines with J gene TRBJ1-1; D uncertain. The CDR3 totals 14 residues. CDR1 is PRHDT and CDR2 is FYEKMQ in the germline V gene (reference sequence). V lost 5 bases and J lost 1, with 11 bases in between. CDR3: CASSLAGQNTEAFF. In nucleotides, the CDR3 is TGTGCCAGCAGCCTAGCCGGTCAGAACACTGAAGCTTTCTTT.

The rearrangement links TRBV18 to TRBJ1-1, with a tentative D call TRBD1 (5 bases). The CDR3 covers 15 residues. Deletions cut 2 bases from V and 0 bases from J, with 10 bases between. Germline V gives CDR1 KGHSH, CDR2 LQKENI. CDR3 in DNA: TGTGCCAGCTCACCATCCGGGGGGGTGAACACTGAAGCTTTCTTT. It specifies CASSPSGGVNTEAFF.